The present entry profiles one T cell receptor (beta chain) with its context. The CDR3 covers 16 residues. V dropped 2 bases and J dropped 6 bases, with 17 bases sitting between them. Germline values: CDR1 SGHVS, CDR2 FQNEAQ. TCRdb's table, derived via immunoSEQ multiplex PCR, lists solely in-frame clones and lacks some. The data hold 25,000 to 30,000 clones, with 85% to 90% observed a single time. This record comes from a study of OX40 agonist ivuxolimab in advanced cancers. This sequence joins TRBV7-8 and TRBJ2-1; D is unclear. The origin of this receptor is an adult with an advanced solid tumor such as melanoma, head and neck, liver or kidney cancer. Sequencing was performed on CD4+ or CD8+ T cells sorted from blood, taken in a trial of the OX40 agonist ivuxolimab. This CDR3 reads CASSLRGRPYRNEQFF. The CDR3 DNA follows: TGTGCCAGCAGCTTAAGAGGTCGCCCGTATCGCAATGAGCAGTTCTTC. Drawing the rest from reference TRBV7-8 and TRBJ2-1, the complete variable domain is GAGVSQSPRYKVAKRGQDVALRCDPISGHVSLFWYQQALGQGPEFLTYFQNEAQLDKSGLPSDRFFAERPEGSVSTLKIQRTQQEDSAVYLCASSLRGRPYRNEQFFGPGTRLTVL.